This entry lists 23 T cell receptor beta chains sequenced from one sample in a study of CD8+CD57+ T cells in acquired aplastic anemia. Using genomic DNA as the template, TCR beta VDJ and CDR3 profiling was carried out. One entry per CDR3 protein, called by TCRdb with MiXCR from the reads. The sample includes under 350,000 distinct CDR3 sequences, about three fifths seen only once; the top ten take roughly 1.2%. In patients chosen for sequencing, flow cytometry had shown CD8+CD57+ cell expansion. Sequenced input: sorted CD4+, CD8+, or CD8+CD57+ T cells (not recorded which) from PBMCs. The receptors shown here come from a human donor with aplastic anemia.

The rearrangement links TRBV2 to TRBJ2-3; D perhaps matches TRBD2 (5 bases). The V gene lost 8 bases and the J gene lost 0 bases, with 9 bases spanning the gap. Germline-derived CDR1 and CDR2 are SNHLY and FYNNEI. The CDR3 totals 13 residues. The CDR3 coding sequence is TGTGCCAGCTTGAGGGAGAGCACAGATACGCAGTATTTT. Encoded protein: CASLRESTDTQYF. The entire variable domain, with the rest obtained from reference TRBV2 and TRBJ2-3, is as follows: EPEVTQTPSHQVTQMGQEVILRCVPISNHLYFYWYRQILGQKVEFLVSFYNNEISEKSEIFDDQFSVERPDGSNFTLKIRSTKLEDSAMYFCASLRESTDTQYFGPGTRLTVL.

The chain combines TRBV4-2 with TRBJ1-2; no firm D call. V was cut by 4 bases and J by 2 bases, with 11 bases left in between. This CDR3 is 14 amino acids long. In germline, CDR1 is LGHNA, CDR2 YNFKEQ. The CDR3 here is CASSRGSGNYGYTF. CDR3 coding DNA: TGTGCCAGCAGCCGAGGGTCTGGGAACTATGGCTACACCTTC.

This clonotype was observed at least ten times. The V gene is TRBV7-2, the J gene TRBJ2-5, with TRBD2 as a possible D gene (5 bases). Trimming stripped 1 base from V and 1 base from J, with 13 bases between. The length of the CDR3 is 16 residues. CDR1 SGHTA and CDR2 FQGNSA come from the germline V gene. The DNA of the CDR3 is TGTGCCAGCAGCTTAGGGGAGCCCATCCTCCAAGAGACCCAGTACTTC. Translation gives CASSLGEPILQETQYF.

The V and J genes are TRBV20-1 and TRBJ2-1; no definite D call. Germline CDR1 reads DFQATT; CDR2 reads SNEGSKA (reference sequence). V was clipped by 4 bases and J by 3 bases, with 13 bases between them. The CDR3 has 14 amino acids. The CDR3 loop reads CSANPPGGYNEQFF. CDR3 nucleotide sequence: TGCAGTGCTAACCCCCCTGGCGGCTACAATGAGCAGTTCTTC.

This clonotype appeared many times. The CDR3 spells CASSPITRQGRNEQFF. CDR3 bases: TGTGCCAGCAGCCCTATCACGAGACAGGGGCGAAATGAGCAGTTCTTC. This sequence joins TRBV3-1 and TRBJ2-1; TRBD1 matches 8 bases. The CDR3 spans 16 residues. Germline loops: CDR1 LGHDT, CDR2 YNNKEL (reference sequence). Trimming took 4 bases from V and 7 from J; bases not matched to a gene: 12.

This clonotype was detected ten times or more. CDR3 sequence (DNA): TGTGCCAGCAGCCCGGGGACTAGCCTGTCCTACAATGAGCAGTTCTTC. Protein: CASSPGTSLSYNEQFF. The V and J genes are TRBV5-8 and TRBJ2-1; TRBD2 matches 9 bases. V shed 4 bases and J 1 base; nucleotides not matched to a gene: 6. CDR1 SGHTS and CDR2 YDEGEE come from the germline V gene. CDR3 length: 16 residues.

The rearrangement uses TRBV20-1 and TRBJ2-1, with 9 bases identical to TRBD2. V shed 6 bases and J 1 base; nucleotides not matched to a gene: 7. This CDR3 is built from 15 residues. Germline V gene sequence: CDR1 DFQATT, CDR2 SNEGSKA (reference sequence). CDR3 nucleotide sequence: TGCAGTGCGAGGAGCGGGAGGACTTCCTACAATGAGCAGTTCTTC. Translating gives CSARSGRTSYNEQFF.

V and J are TRBV2 and TRBJ1-4; no reliable D call. This CDR3 spans 17 amino acids. From germline, CDR1 is SNHLY and CDR2 FYNNEI. V was trimmed by 3 bases and J by 8 bases, leaving 22 bases between them. The CDR3 bases are TGTGCCAGCAGTGACGCCGAGGCGGGGATAGTACGGGAAAAACTGTTTTTT. This encodes CASSDAEAGIVREKLFF.

The chain employs TRBV19 and TRBJ1-2; TRBD1 is a possible D gene (5 bases). V was trimmed by 0 bases and J by 6 bases, leaving 14 bases between them. The CDR3 is 15 residues long. Germline CDR1 is LNHDA and CDR2 is SQIVND (reference sequence). As DNA, the CDR3 is TGTGCCAGTAGTATAGATTTGGGGGATGAGAATGGCTACACCTTC. Translating it yields CASSIDLGDENGYTF.

This sequence joins TRBV20-1 and TRBJ2-7, with D maybe TRBD2 (6 bases). Per the germline V gene, CDR1 is DFQATT and CDR2 is SNEGSKA (reference sequence). This CDR3 contains 15 residues. V was trimmed by 6 bases and J by 3 bases, leaving 21 bases between them. The CDR3 protein is CSANRGRTTDYEQYF. DNA for the CDR3: TGCAGTGCCAATCGGGGAAGGACTACCGACTACGAGCAGTACTTC.

This clonotype was seen repeatedly, ten times or more. The V call is TRBV9, the J call TRBJ1-6, with D unresolved. The V gene's germline CDR1 is SGDLS and CDR2 YYNGEE. The V gene lost 5 bases and the J gene lost 8 bases, with 14 bases spanning the gap. The CDR3 loop spans 14 amino acids. CDR3 amino acids: CASSDPSRDSPLHF. The CDR3 bases are TGTGCCAGCAGTGACCCCTCCAGAGATTCACCCCTCCACTTT.

On this clonotype itself: An end of the junction does not agree with germline; a read error may underlie this. The V call is TRBV12-3 or TRBV12-4, the J call TRBJ1-4, with D unclear. The CDR3 is 13 residues long. The CDR3 nucleotides read TGTGCCAGCAGATTAGGCGACAATGAAAAACTGTTTTTT. Translating gives CASRLGDNEKLFF.

This clonotype has a handful of counts. The chain is built from TRBV10-1 and TRBJ2-5; D is perhaps TRBD1 (5 bases). V gave up 0 bases and J gave up 2 bases, with 7 bases separating them. The CDR3 has 14 amino acids. Germline CDR1 is WNHNN and CDR2 is SYGVQD (reference sequence). CDR3 sequence reads: CASSESAGQETQYF. DNA for the CDR3: TGCGCCAGCAGTGAGTCGGCAGGGCAAGAGACCCAGTACTTC.

This clonotype was observed many times. CDR3 in DNA: TGCAGCGCCGACCTACAGCTGAACACTGAAGCTTTCTTT. Protein sequence: CSADLQLNTEAFF. V is TRBV29-1 and J is TRBJ1-1, with D unresolved. The CDR3 has 13 residues. The ends were cut back, 7 bases at V and 0 bases at J, with 12 bases in the middle. The V gene's germline CDR1 is SQVTM and CDR2 ANQGSEA.

The V call is TRBV24-1, the J call TRBJ2-1, with D tentatively TRBD2 (5 bases). The CDR3 covers 15 residues. Trimming removed 2 bases at V and 7 bases at J, with 14 bases between. Looked up from germline, CDR1 is KGHDR and CDR2 is SFDVKD. The CDR3 sequence is CATSDSRESSNEQFF. CDR3 bases: TGTGCCACCAGTGATTCCCGGGAATCAAGTAATGAGCAGTTCTTC.

This clonotype was seen at least ten times. The V and J genes are TRBV18 and TRBJ2-7, with D unresolved. Trimming took off 2 bases at V and 3 bases at J, with 11 bases between the two ends. The CDR3 runs to 14 residues. CDR1 and CDR2 (germline): KGHSH, LQKENI. Written as DNA, the CDR3 is TGTGCCAGCTCACCAACCGAACATCGCTACGAGCAGTACTTC. This codes for CASSPTEHRYEQYF.

This clonotype was seen a few times. V is TRBV12-5 and J is TRBJ2-2; D possibly corresponds to TRBD1 (6 bases). Germline-derived CDR1 and CDR2 are LGHNT and FRNRAP. This CDR3 has 14 amino acids. V lost 7 bases to trimming and J lost 3 bases, with 12 bases between them. CDR3 loop: CASADRRYTGELFF. CDR3 nucleotides: TGTGCTAGTGCAGACAGGAGATACACCGGGGAGCTGTTTTTT.

This clonotype has only a few counts. V usage is TRBV18 and J usage is TRBJ1-2; the D gene is possibly TRBD1 (5 bases). Germline V CDR1 and CDR2: KGHSH, LQKENI. The CDR3 is 15 amino acids. Between the trimmed V and J ends, which lost 0 bases and 10 bases, there was a span of 18 bases. CDR3 protein: CASSPPFLPDNNYTF. DNA for the CDR3: TGTGCCAGCTCACCACCTTTTTTACCGGACAACAACTACACCTTC.

This clonotype was recorded many times. V is TRBV5-1 and J is TRBJ2-6, with a possible D match to TRBD1 (6 bases). Trimming removed 8 bases from V and 0 bases from J, with 18 bases in between. The CDR3 is 17 residues long. CDR1 and CDR2 (germline): SGHRS, YFSETQ. CDR3 region: CASMPGHAPSGANVLTF. The CDR3 nucleotides read TGCGCCAGTATGCCGGGACACGCCCCCTCTGGGGCCAACGTCCTGACTTTC.

This clonotype was detected ten times or more. A much larger clone lies one base from this, so it may be a read error. This chain joins TRBV24-1 and TRBJ2-1; 8 bases align to TRBD2. This CDR3 contains 16 residues. The junction had 5 bases not matched to a gene; V was cut back by 0 bases and J by 5 bases. Germline CDR1 KGHDR, CDR2 SFDVKD. The CDR3 spells CATSDLAGGEDNEQFF. The CDR3 nucleotides read TGTGCCACCAGTGATTTGGCGGGGGGCGAAGACAATGAGCAGTTCTTC.

This clonotype appeared a single time. The chain has TRBV7-6 and TRBJ1-5; D gene ambiguous. Trimming removed 6 bases from V and 5 bases from J, with 23 bases in between. Germline loops: CDR1 SGHVS, CDR2 FNYEAQ. The CDR3 consists of 17 residues. The CDR3 loop reads CASRLEGGLGAHQPQHF. The DNA of the CDR3 is TGTGCCAGCAGGCTAGAGGGAGGTTTGGGAGCGCATCAGCCCCAGCATTTT.

A note on this clonotype: Since a much larger clone is just one base distant, this may be a read error. This chain uses TRBV6-5 with TRBJ2-2, with D possibly TRBD2 on 6 matching bases. Germline values: CDR1 MNHEY, CDR2 SVGAGI. The CDR3 covers 12 residues. The DNA of the CDR3 is TGTGCCAGCAGAGCCACCACCGGGGGGCTGTTTTTT. This encodes CASRATTGGLFF.

Details on this clonotype: Here the CDR3 omits its conserved ending phenylalanine or tryptophan, so a read error is the likely source. The rearrangement links TRBV4-2 to TRBJ2-5; 7 nucleotides align to TRBD1. Per the germline V gene, CDR1 is LGHNA and CDR2 is YNFKEQ. CDR3 length: 15 residues. V trimming: 0 bases; J trimming: 9 bases; junction bases outside the gene matches: 10. The CDR3 DNA reads as TGTGCCAGCAGCCAAGAGGTAGGGGGCGTTCAGCCCCAGTACGTC. This codes for CASSQEVGGVQPQYV.